This T cell receptor (beta chain) was captured by sequencing in a study of early T cells in non-severe SARS-CoV-2 infection. V gave up 5 bases and J gave up 2 bases, with 10 bases separating them. This CDR3 is 14 amino acids long. Germline-derived CDR1 and CDR2 are SGHVS and FQNEAQ. TCRdb recomputed calls from the 5' RACE reads with MiXCR, one row per CDR3 protein. This table holds 85,000 to 100,000 distinct CDR3 sequences, 16% found once. This sequence joins TRBV7-8 and TRBJ1-5, with D perhaps TRBD1 (5 bases). Sequenced here: whole blood, sampled at baseline. This clonotype was sampled from an adult who was a healthcare worker with PCR-confirmed SARS-CoV-2 infection or an uninfected control (not recorded which). The CDR3 here is CASSPRVRNQPQHF. CDR3 coding DNA: TGTGCCAGCAGCCCCAGGGTCCGCAATCAGCCCCAGCATTTT. Looking up the rest from reference TRBV7-8 and TRBJ1-5 gives the full variable domain: GAGVSQSPRYKVAKRGQDVALRCDPISGHVSLFWYQQALGQGPEFLTYFQNEAQLDKSGLPSDRFFAERPEGSVSTLKIQRTQQEDSAVYLCASSPRVRNQPQHFGDGTRLSIL.